This T cell receptor beta chain emerged from a study of blood T cell repertoires in COVID-19. V dropped 4 bases and J dropped 5 bases, with 12 bases sitting between them. Germline V gene data show CDR1 as SGHNT and CDR2 as YYREEE (reference sequence). CDR3 length: 13 residues. Sequenced by immunoSEQ multiplex PCR; TCRdb stores in-frame clones only, minus some. The sample lists hundreds of thousands of clones; 86% were seen once. The table lists this clone with a few counts. Sequenced sample: peripheral blood. The source is a woman in her 30s with active or convalescent COVID-19. This chain uses TRBV5-4 with TRBJ1-1, with D perhaps TRBD1 (5 bases). Written as DNA, the CDR3 is TGTGCCAGCAGCCCCTGGGGCGGTACTGAAGCTTTCTTT. This translates into CASSPWGGTEAFF.